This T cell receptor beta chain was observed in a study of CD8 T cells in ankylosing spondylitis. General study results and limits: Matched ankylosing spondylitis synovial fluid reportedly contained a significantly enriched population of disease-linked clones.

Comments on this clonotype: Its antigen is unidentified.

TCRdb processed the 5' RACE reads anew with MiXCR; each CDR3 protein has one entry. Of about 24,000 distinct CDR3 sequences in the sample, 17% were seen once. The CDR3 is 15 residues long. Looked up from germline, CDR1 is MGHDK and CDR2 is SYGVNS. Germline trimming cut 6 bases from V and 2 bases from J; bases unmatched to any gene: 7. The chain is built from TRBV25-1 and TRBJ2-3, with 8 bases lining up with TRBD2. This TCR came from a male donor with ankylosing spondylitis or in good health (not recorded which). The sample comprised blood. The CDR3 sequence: CASSLGGAHTDTQYF. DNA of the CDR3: TGTGCCAGCAGCCTCGGGGGGGCCCACACAGATACGCAGTATTTT.